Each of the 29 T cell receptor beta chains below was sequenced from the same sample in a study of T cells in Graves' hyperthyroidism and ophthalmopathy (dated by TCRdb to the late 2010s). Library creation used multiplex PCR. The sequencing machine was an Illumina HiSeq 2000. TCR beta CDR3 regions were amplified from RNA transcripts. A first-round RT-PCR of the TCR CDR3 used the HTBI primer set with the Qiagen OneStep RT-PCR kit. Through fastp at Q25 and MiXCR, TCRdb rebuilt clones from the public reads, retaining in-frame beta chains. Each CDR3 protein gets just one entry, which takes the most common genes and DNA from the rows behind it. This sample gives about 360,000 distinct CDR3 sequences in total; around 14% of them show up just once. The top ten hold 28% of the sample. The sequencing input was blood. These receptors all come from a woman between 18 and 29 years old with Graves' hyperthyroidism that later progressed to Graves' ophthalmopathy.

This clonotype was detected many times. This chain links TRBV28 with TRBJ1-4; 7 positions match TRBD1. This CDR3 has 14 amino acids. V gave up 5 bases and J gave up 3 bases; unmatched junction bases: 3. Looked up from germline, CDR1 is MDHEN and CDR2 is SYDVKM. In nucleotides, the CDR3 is TGTGCCAGCAGTGCGACAGGGCCTAATGAAAAACTGTTTTTT. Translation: CASSATGPNEKLFF.

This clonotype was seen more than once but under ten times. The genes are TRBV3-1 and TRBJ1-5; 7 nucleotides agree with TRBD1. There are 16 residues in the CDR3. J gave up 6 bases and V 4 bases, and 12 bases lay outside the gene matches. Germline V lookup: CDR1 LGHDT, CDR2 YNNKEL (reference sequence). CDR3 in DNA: TGTGCCAGCAGCCCAGGAACAGGGGACATGGGTCAGCCCCAGCATTTT. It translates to CASSPGTGDMGQPQHF.

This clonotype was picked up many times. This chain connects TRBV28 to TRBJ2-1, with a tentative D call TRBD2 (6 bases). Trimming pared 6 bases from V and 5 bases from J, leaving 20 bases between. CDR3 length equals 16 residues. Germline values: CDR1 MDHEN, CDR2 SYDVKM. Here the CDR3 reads CASSSSAAGPHNEQFF. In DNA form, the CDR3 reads TGTGCCAGCAGCTCCTCTGCTGCGGGACCCCACAATGAGCAGTTCTTC.

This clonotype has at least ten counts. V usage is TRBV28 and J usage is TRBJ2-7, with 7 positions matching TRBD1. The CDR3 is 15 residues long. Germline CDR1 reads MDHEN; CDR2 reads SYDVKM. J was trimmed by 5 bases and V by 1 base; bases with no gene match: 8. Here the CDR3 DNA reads TGTGCCAGCAGTTTATTCTTTGACAGGGTAAACGAGCAGTACTTC. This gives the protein CASSLFFDRVNEQYF.

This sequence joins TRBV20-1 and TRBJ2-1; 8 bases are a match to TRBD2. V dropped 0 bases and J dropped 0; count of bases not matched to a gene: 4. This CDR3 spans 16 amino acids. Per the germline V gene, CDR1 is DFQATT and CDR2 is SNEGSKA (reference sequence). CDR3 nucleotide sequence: TGCAGTGCTAGAGAGCTAGCGGGTCCCTCCTACAATGAGCAGTTCTTC. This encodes CSARELAGPSYNEQFF.

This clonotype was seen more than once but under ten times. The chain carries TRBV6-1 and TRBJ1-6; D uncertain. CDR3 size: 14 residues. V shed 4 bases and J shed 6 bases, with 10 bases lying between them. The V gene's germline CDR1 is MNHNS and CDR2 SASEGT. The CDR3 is CASSGEIGNSPLHF. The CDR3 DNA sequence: TGTGCCAGCAGTGGGGAGATTGGTAATTCACCCCTCCACTTT.

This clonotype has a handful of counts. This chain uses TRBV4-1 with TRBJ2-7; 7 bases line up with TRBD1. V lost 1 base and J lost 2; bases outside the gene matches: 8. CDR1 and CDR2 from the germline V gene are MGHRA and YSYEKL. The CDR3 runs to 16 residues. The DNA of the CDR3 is TGCGCCAGCAGCCAAGGGCCATCCACAGGGGCCTACGAGCAGTACTTC. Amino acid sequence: CASSQGPSTGAYEQYF.

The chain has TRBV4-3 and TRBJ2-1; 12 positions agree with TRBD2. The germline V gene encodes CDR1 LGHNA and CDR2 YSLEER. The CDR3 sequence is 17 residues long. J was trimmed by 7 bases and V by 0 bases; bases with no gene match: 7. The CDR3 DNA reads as TGCGCCAGCAGCCAAGAAGGGGGACTAGCGGGTGGGAATGAGCAGTTCTTC. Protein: CASSQEGGLAGGNEQFF.

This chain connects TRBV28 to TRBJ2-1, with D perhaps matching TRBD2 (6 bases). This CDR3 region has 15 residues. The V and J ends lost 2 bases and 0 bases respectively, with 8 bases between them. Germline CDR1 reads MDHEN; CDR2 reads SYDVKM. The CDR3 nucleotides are TGTGCCAGCAGTTTAACGGACTACTCCTACAATGAGCAGTTCTTC. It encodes CASSLTDYSYNEQFF.

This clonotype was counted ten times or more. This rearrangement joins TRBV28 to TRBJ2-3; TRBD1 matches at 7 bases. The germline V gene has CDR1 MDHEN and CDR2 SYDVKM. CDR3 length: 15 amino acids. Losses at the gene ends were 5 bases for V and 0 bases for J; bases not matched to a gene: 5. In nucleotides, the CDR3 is TGTGCCAGCAGTCCCGGGACAGCTAGCACAGATACGCAGTATTTT. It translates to CASSPGTASTDTQYF.

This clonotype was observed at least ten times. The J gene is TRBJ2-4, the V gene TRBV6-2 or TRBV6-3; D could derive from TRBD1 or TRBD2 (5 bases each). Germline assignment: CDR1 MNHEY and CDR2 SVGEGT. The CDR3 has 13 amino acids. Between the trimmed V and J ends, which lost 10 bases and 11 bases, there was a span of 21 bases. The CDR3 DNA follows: TGTGCCACCACCGATAGCCAGGGAGTGGTTCAGTACTTC. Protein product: CATTDSQGVVQYF.

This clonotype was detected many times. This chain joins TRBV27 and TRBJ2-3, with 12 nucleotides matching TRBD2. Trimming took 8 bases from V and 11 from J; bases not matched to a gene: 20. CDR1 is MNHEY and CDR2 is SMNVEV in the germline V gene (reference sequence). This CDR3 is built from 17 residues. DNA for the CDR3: TGTGCCAGCGTTCTCTTACCTAGCGGGAGGGCCATAAATGGGCAGTATTTT. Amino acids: CASVLLPSGRAINGQYF.

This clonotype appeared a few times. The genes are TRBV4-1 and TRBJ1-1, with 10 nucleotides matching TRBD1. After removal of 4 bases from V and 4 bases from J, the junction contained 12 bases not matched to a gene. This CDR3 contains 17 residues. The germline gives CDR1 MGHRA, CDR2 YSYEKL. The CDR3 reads CASSRYRQGALGTEAFF. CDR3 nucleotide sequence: TGCGCCAGCAGCCGCTACCGACAGGGGGCGCTAGGCACTGAAGCTTTCTTT.

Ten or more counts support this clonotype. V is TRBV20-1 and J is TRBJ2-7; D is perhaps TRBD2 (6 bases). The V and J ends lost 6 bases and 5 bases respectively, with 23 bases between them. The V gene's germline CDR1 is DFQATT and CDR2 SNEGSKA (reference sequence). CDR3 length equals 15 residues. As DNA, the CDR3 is TGCAGTGCCCACACCCTCGGGGGATCCCACGACGAGCAGTACTTC. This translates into CSAHTLGGSHDEQYF.

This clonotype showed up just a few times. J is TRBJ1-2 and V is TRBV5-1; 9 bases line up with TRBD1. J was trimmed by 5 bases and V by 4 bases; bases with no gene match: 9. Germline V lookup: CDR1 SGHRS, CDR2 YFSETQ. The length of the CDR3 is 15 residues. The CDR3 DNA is TGCGCCAGCAGCCCCGCGACAGGGGGAGTGTATGGCTACACCTTC. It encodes CASSPATGGVYGYTF.

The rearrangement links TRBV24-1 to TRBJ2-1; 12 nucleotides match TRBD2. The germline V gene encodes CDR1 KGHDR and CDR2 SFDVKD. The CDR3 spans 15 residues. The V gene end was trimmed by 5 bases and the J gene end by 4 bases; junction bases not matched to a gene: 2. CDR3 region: CATSGGTSGYNEQFF. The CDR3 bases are TGTGCCACCAGTGGCGGGACTAGCGGGTACAATGAGCAGTTCTTC.

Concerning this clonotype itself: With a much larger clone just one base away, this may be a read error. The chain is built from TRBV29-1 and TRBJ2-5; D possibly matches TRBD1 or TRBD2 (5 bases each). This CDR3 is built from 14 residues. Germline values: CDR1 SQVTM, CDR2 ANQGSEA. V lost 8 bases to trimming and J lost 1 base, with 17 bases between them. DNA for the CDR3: TGCAGCATAACGGGGCTGTGGGGCCAAGAGACCCAGTACTTC. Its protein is CSITGLWGQETQYF.

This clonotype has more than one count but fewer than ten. CDR3 in amino acids: CASSPWGTGELFF. The DNA for the CDR3 is TGTGCCAGTAGTCCGTGGGGCACCGGGGAGCTGTTTTTT. This chain uses TRBV19 with TRBJ2-2; D is unresolved. V was clipped by 5 bases and J by 4 bases, with 8 bases between them. CDR3 length equals 13 residues. The germline CDR1 and CDR2 sequences are LNHDA and SQIVND (reference sequence).

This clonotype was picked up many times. This CDR3 reads CASSRQGQAQYF. CDR3 bases: TGTGCCAGCAGTCGACAGGGTCAGGCCCAGTACTTC. The chain links TRBV27 to TRBJ2-5, with 7 bases aligning to TRBD1. Germline V lookup: CDR1 MNHEY, CDR2 SMNVEV (reference sequence). The ends lost 5 bases at V and 9 bases at J; junction bases unmatched: 6. The CDR3 loop spans 12 amino acids.

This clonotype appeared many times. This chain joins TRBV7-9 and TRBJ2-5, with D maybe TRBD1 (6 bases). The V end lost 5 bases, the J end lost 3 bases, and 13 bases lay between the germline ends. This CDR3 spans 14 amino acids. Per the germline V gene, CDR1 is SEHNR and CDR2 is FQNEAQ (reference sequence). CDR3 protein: CASSDTGQKETQYF. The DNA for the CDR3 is TGTGCCAGCAGCGATACCGGACAGAAAGAGACCCAGTACTTC.

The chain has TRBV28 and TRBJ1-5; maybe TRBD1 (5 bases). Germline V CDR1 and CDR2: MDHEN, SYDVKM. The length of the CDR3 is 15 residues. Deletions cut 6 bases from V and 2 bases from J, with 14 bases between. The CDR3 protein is CASRPSGYGNQPQHF. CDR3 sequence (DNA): TGTGCCAGCAGACCCTCAGGGTACGGCAATCAGCCCCAGCATTTT.

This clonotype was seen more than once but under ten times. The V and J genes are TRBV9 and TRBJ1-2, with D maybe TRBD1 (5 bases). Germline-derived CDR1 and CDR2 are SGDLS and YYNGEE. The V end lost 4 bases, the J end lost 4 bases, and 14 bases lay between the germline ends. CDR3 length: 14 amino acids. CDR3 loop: CASSPTSGTYGYTF. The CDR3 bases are TGTGCCAGCAGCCCGACGTCAGGGACCTATGGCTACACCTTC.

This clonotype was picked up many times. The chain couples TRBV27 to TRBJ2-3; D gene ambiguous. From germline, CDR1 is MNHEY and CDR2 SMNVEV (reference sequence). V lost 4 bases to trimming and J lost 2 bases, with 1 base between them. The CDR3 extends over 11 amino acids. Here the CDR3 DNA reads TGTGCCAGCAGTTCCACAGATACGCAGTATTTT. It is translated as CASSSTDTQYF.

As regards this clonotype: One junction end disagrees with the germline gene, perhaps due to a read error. This CDR3 reads CASSHSFDSRGEQFF. The CDR3 region has the DNA TGTGCCAGCAGTCACTCTTTTGACAGCCGGGGTGAGCAGTTCTTC. This chain links TRBV6-5 with TRBJ2-1; D may be TRBD1 or TRBD2 (5 bases each). The CDR3 runs to 15 residues. Germline loops: CDR1 MNHEY, CDR2 SVGAGI.

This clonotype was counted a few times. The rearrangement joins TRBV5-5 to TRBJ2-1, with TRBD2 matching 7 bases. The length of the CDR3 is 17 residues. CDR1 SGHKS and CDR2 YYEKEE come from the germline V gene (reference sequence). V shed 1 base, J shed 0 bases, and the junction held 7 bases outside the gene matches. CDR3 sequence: CASSLFYRTSSYNEQFF. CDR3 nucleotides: TGTGCCAGCAGCTTGTTCTATAGGACTAGCTCCTACAATGAGCAGTTCTTC.

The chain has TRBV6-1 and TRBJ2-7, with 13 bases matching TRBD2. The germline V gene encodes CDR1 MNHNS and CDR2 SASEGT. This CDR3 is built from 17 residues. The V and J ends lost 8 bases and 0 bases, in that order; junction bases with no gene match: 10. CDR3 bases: TGTGCCAGCGGTCCGAGGACTAGCGGGAGTAGCTCCTACGAGCAGTACTTC. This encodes CASGPRTSGSSSYEQYF.

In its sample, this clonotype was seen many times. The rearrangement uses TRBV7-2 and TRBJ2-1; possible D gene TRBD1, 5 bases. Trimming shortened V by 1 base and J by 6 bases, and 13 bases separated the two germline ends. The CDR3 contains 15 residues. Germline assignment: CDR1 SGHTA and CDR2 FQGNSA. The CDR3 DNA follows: TGTGCCAGCAGCTTAGGACAGACCAGAATCAATGAGCAGTTCTTC. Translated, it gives CASSLGQTRINEQFF.

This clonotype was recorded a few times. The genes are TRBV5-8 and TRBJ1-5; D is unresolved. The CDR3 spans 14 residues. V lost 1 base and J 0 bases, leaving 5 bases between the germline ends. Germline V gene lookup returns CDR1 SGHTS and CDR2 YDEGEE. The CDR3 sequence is CASSLIYSNQPQHF. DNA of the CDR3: TGTGCCAGCAGCTTGATTTATAGCAATCAGCCCCAGCATTTT.

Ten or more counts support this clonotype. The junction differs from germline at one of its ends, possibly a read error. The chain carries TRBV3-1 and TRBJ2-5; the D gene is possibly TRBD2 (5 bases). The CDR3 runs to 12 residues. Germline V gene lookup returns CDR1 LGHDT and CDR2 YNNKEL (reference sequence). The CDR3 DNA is TGTGCCAGCAGCCAAGTCTGGGAGACTCAGTACTTC. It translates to CASSQVWETQYF.